The clone carrying this T cell receptor beta chain showed up many times. What it recognizes is unknown. TCRdb re-analyzed the PCR reads using MiXCR. The sample shows 45,000 to 50,000 clones, around 21% of them seen only once. Nobody among the patients had been given any treatment before thyroid surgery. These data originate in a study of metastatic and nonmetastatic thyroid tumors. About the research overall: Repertoires of blood and of tissue (tumor or nodule) from malignant and benign thyroid patients were compared.

The study, taken as a whole, reports: In both blood and tumor samples, TCR beta diversity was reported significantly higher for malignant than benign nodules.

The sequenced material came from blood. This TCR came from a male donor with papillary thyroid cancer or a benign thyroid nodule (not recorded which). Some clones in this sample may be carry-over from other donors' samples.

The CDR3 here is CASTTTLDTQYF. The CDR3 region has the DNA TGTGCCAGCACCACCACCCTAGATACGCAGTATTTT. This rearrangement joins TRBV28 to TRBJ2-3; D call uncertain. The CDR3 runs to 12 residues. Germline values: CDR1 MDHEN, CDR2 SYDVKM. The V end lost 7 bases, the J end lost 5 bases, and 10 bases lay between the germline ends.